The sequence of this TCR beta chain was determined in a study of T cell responses to AZD1222 COVID-19 vaccine. TCRdb's table, derived via immunoSEQ multiplex PCR, lists solely in-frame clones and lacks some. The sample has over 120,000 clones, about 90% seen once. Germline loops: CDR1 SGHNT, CDR2 YYREEE (reference sequence). Trimming pared 5 bases from V and 5 bases from J, leaving 17 bases between. The CDR3 consists of 15 residues. Sample: peripheral blood, taken on day 0 of AZD1222 vaccination. This TCR was sampled from an adult in good health. This chain links TRBV5-4 with TRBJ2-1; unclear D gene. The CDR3 loop reads CASSYDSHFNNEQFF. For the CDR3, the DNA is TGTGCCAGCAGTTATGACTCCCACTTTAACAATGAGCAGTTCTTC.